This T cell receptor (beta chain) emerged from a study of cytomegalovirus exposure and HLA in healthy donors (dated by TCRdb to the late 2010s). For the study in its entirety: According to an earlier analysis of several hundred of the donors, roughly 180 million T cells yielded roughly 100 million unique TCR beta sequences and 276 Gb of sequence data. About 280 gigabases of sequencing data and roughly 81 million unique TCR sequences made up an early release that covered over 550 HLA-typed donors. The genetic ancestry cluster associated with self-reported Caucasian donors included roughly four fifths of the 300 to 450 genotyped donors. The study aimed to test whether signatures of past pathogen exposure could be identified by cataloging public T cell receptors. Using immunosequencing, the study profiled T cell repertoires from 500 to 800 subjects and related those repertoires to cytomegalovirus serostatus. Along with the approximately 670-subject first cohort, a separate validation cohort of over a hundred different subjects was used. High-throughput TCR immunosequencing, statistical association of individual TCRs with disease status, and machine learning were combined to predict cytomegalovirus infection status. In a later analysis, previously published TCR beta repertoires from 670 or so donors were re-analyzed and high-resolution HLA genotyping was added so that TCR occurrence patterns could be studied. The later analysis used no new phenotypic data to find candidate immune exposures, relying instead on TCR beta sequences and their occurrence across donors. An earlier analysis of 500 to 750 of the donors applied high-throughput TCR beta sequencing to assess whether each TCR beta V gene segment acted as functional or pseudogenic. Donor age, sex, ethnicity and CMV serostatus were collected together with the repertoire data. In a later genetic analysis, genome-wide SNP genotypes for about 55% of the roughly 700 donors were used, and that subset was treated as a discovery cohort. All discovery cohort repertoires had been generated on a single sequencing platform. Class I and class II HLA loci were covered by the typing at four-digit resolution. Typing coverage varied by locus: roughly 620-630 donors for A, B, C, DRB1 and DQB1; 522 for DQA1; around 570 for DPA1; 400 to 480 for DPB1. Roughly 5 DR-DQ haplotypes were handled as single units for association and clustering because linkage in the cohort was strong. On average, roughly 240,000 unique TCR beta nucleotide sequences were sequenced per donor among some 420 genotyped donors of the cohort, with roughly 20% of those sequences being non-productive.

Trimming at the junction amounts to 0 bases on V and 2 bases on J, and the germline ends lie 7 bases apart. The CDR3, from cysteine to phenylalanine, totals 14 residues. Only CDR3 DNA is held: 42 bases, read in frame from base 1. The CDR1 and CDR2 encoded by the germline V gene are MNHNS and SASEGT. Concerning this clone: Its antigen is currently not known. Base qualities are not provided; no much larger clone lies one nucleotide away.

The full study reports these points: Broadly in line with IMGT annotations, most TCR beta V segments showed up in productive rearrangements about 90% or about 30% of the time in an earlier analysis of several hundred of the donors. According to the authors, the approach could potentially be generalized to other disease states and immunological phenotypes. A cluster of highly shared sequence variants was judged likely to be a technical artifact of the sequencing pipeline. Correlated functional status among segregating V segments might reflect linkage disequilibrium, but an unknown experimental factor could not be ruled out. Some IMGT-functional V segments, including TRBV6-2 and TRBV6-3, could not be told apart with the 87-base-pair reads, so those segments were excluded. In a later genetic analysis, fewer N-insertions in productive TCRs were reported among donors in an Asian-associated ancestry cluster than the approximately 710-donor mean. In a later analysis, most CMV-associated TCR beta chains were found to appear HLA-restricted, with HLA associations seemingly driven largely by CMV exposure. A further reported finding was that TCR beta sequences accurately predicted the HLA-A and HLA-B alleles for most subjects in the first cohort. Three of the identified cytomegalovirus-associated TCR beta chains were confirmed in vitro to be specific for cytomegalovirus antigens. Compared with equally common non-associated chains, HLA-associated TCR beta chains in a later analysis were more clonally expanded and had lower generation probabilities. V-gene and J-gene trimming of TCR beta chains was associated with a missense DCLRE1C variant in a later genetic analysis, and the association was replicated in an independent cohort. Immune exposure information for the cohort was limited to CMV serostatus. When HLA alleles, especially DR and DQ, strongly co-occurred, attributing TCR associations to individual alleles was difficult. A total of some 180 TCR beta chains were listed by the study as associated with cytomegalovirus. The presence/absence analyses assumed that sequencing depth was roughly uniform across donors, and that assumption may not be true. While some public TCRs were present in many individuals, most TCR sequences turned up only very rarely across donors. Because HLA typing was missing for some donors at each locus, association tests included only the typed subset. The classifier was reported to diagnose cytomegalovirus status with high specificity and sensitivity in both the original and validation cohorts. According to a later analysis, TCR association rates differed among HLA loci, with DRB1 alleles showing the most associated TCRs and HLA-C alleles showing the fewest. A later analysis associated around 16,000 TCR beta sequences with specific HLA alleles at a false discovery rate of 0.05. Because counts were too low, roughly 16 rarely observed V segments, including chromosome 9 orphons, were excluded from the earlier analysis of under 650 of the donors. According to a later analysis, parvovirus B19, influenza, CMV and Epstein-Barr virus appeared linked to several top co-occurrence clusters. In this cohort, only TCR beta chains were sequenced, and detectable features were limited by the absence of alpha or paired-chain data.

The cohort comprised 550 to 700 healthy bone marrow donors. All cohort members were sampled while nominally healthy, although unrecorded immune exposures were likely present. The donor was CMV seropositive and belonged to the group of about 290 seropositive cohort members. A peripheral blood sample was provided by each donor, and peripheral blood mononuclear cells were used for TCR beta sequencing. Genomic DNA was extracted from the blood cell samples with the Qiagen DNeasy Blood Extraction Kit. The protocol used for the library was the immunoSEQ multiplex PCR assay. The multiplex PCR relied on a mix of 60 forward primers for TCR Vbeta segments and 13 reverse primers for TCR Jbeta segments. The CDR3 region of rearranged TCR beta genes was amplified from genomic DNA with a multiplex PCR assay. The amplified TCR beta libraries were sequenced on the Illumina HiSeq System as 87-base-pair reads. In the original analysis: A later analysis counted some 80 million unique TCR beta chains across the approximately 700 repertoires, and roughly 10 million of these chains were shared by at least two donors. To remove PCR and sequencing errors, raw reads were error-corrected and collapsed into unique sequences using a nearest-neighbor algorithm that merged closely related sequences. Alignment of CDR3 sequences to IMGT reference sequences was used to assign V, D and J gene segments. Each retained sequence needed at least a six-nucleotide match to both a V gene segment and a J gene segment. A rearrangement was called productive if the CDR3 had no stop codons and remained in frame with V and J, and every other rearrangement was called non-productive. Following IMGT convention, CDR3 was defined as the stretch from the second conserved V-encoded cysteine to the conserved J-encoded phenylalanine. The earlier analysis of about 590 of the donors excluded sequences that lacked an unambiguous match to a single V gene segment. An earlier analysis of about 600 of the donors called V segments functional above 56.7% productive rearrangements and segregating when the between-donor standard deviation exceeded 5%. A statistical classification framework was developed to diagnose cytomegalovirus status using the catalog of TCR beta chain sequences. A later analysis assigned V and J genes by comparing TCR nucleotide sequences with IMGT/GENE-DB human TR gene sequences. In a later analysis, CDR3 sequences and most-parsimonious VDJ recombination scenarios were assigned using the TCRdist pipeline. In a later analysis, each TCR beta chain was defined by its CDR3 amino acid sequence together with its V-gene family, and reads lacking a unique V-gene family were excluded. As a way to deal with suspected cross-contamination and a sequencing artifact, a later analysis dropped roughly 620 nucleotide sequences that were highly shared and had low generation probability. A later analysis calculated a clonal expansion index for each public chain from normalized within-repertoire ranks of inferred template counts. A later analysis computed generation probabilities with a VDJ recombination model fitted to out-of-frame rearrangements, and checked the results against IGoR. A later analysis scored TCR-TCR, TCR-HLA and TCR-CMV co-occurrence with hypergeometric tests, applying a repertoire-size bias correction to TCR pairs. False discovery rates were estimated in a later analysis by permuting HLA or CMV assignments 20 times. A later analysis grouped co-occurring TCRs with DBSCAN, adding TCRdist sequence similarity when clustering within HLA-allele-positive subsets. For co-occurrence clustering, repertoires with fewer than 30,000 or more than 120,000 public chains were excluded, along with five repertoires with anomalous nucleotide sharing. TCRdb limited this immuneACCESS table to in-frame rearrangements with V and J called. A share of clones is missing; checked studies link under half to unresolved V genes, and the rest is unexplained. V and J calls and clone size come straight from that table; D and trimming were deduced from the DNA. The sample profile shows approximately 88,000 clones; roughly 73% of them were found once. About 7% of the sample belongs to the ten largest clones.

The receptor's source is a middle-aged man in good health and CMV-seropositive. The sequenced material came from PBMCs. The rearrangement joined TRBV6-1 to TRBJ1-2; the D gene identity is not certain. The CDR3 reads as follows: CASSEAGGNYGYTF. The sequenced DNA is TGTGCCAGCAGTGAAGCTGGAGGGAACTATGGCTACACCTTC.